This is a list of T cell receptor beta chains from one sample in a study of T cell repertoires in cytomegalovirus infection. One entry per CDR3 protein, called by TCRdb with MiXCR from the reads. The repertoire holds approximately 500,000 distinct CDR3 sequences, with about 15% as singletons. Input material: CD8+ T cells from PBMCs. These receptors were collected from a human donor in good health (CMV status not recorded). Some clones in this sample may be carry-over from other donors' samples. CDR3s include the opening cysteine and the closing phenylalanine or tryptophan. D genes are given only for firm matches. Only part of the rows carry a size: once, few, many, or a class if the clone is expanded.

TRBJ2-2 - many TRBV28 CASSPAGDTGELFF TGTGCCAGCAGTCCCGCAGGAGACACCGGGGAGCTGTTTTTT
TRBJ2-1 TRBD2 many TRBV12-3/TRBV12-4 CASSSGRGGYNEQFF TGTGCCAGCAGCTCCGGGAGGGGGGGGTACAATGAGCAGTTCTTC
TRBJ2-7 - few TRBV7-9 CASSPGPSSYEQYF TGTGCCAGCAGCCCGGGACCCTCTTCCTACGAGCAGTACTTC
TRBJ2-2 TRBD2 few TRBV6-6 CATGVSGSATGELFF TGTGCCACCGGAGTTAGCGGGAGTGCTACCGGGGAGCTGTTTTTT
TRBJ2-7 - - TRBV7-7 CASSLGGFNHEQYF TGTGCTAGCAGCCTTGGGGGATTCAACCACGAGCAGTACTTC
TRBJ1-2 - few TRBV12-3/TRBV12-4 CASSRSPQGIGYGYTF TGTGCCAGCAGCCGTAGTCCACAGGGCATCGGCTATGGCTACACCTTC
TRBJ1-2 TRBD1 few TRBV27 CASSTTGTGGNYGYTF TGTGCCAGCAGTACTACCGGGACAGGGGGAAACTATGGCTACACCTTC
TRBJ2-1 TRBD2 many TRBV28 CASSPRLAGVRRNEQFF TGTGCCAGCAGTCCGAGACTAGCGGGAGTCAGAAGGAATGAGCAGTTCTTC
TRBJ2-1 TRBD2 - TRBV15 CATSRRLAGEGNEQFF TGTGCCACCAGCCGTCGACTAGCGGGAGAGGGCAATGAGCAGTTCTTC
TRBJ2-7 - many TRBV7-9 CASSLAGPGPPGTYEQYF TGTGCCAGCAGCTTAGCGGGACCGGGACCGCCAGGCACCTACGAGCAGTACTTC